A selection of T cell receptor beta chains follows, all from one sample in a study of identical twins. MiXCR was run by TCRdb on the 5' RACE reads, yielding one entry per CDR3 protein. In the table there are roughly 260,000 distinct CDR3 sequences, 7% to 8.5% of which are singletons. This sample also appeared in a second study, on yellow fever vaccine responses in identical twins.

Sequenced input: CD8+ T cells sorted from blood. The receptors here all came from a woman aged 18-29 years in good health. Both conserved end residues are part of each CDR3.

V gene: TRBV12-5
CDR3 protein: CASGPSSGRVNEQFF

V gene: TRBV6-5
CDR3 protein: CAIAGTYNEQFF

V gene: TRBV4-1
CDR3 protein: CASSQGSGGSYNEQFF

V gene: TRBV6-2/TRBV6-3
CDR3 protein: CASRQLASLYNEQFF

V gene: TRBV29-1
CDR3 protein: CSVVGGSSYNEQFF

V gene: TRBV7-2
CDR3 protein: CASSLGGPTYEQYF

V gene: TRBV9
CDR3 protein: CASSVGQVYSNQPQHF

V gene: TRBV24-1
CDR3 protein: CATSPGLAGGRGYNEQFF

V gene: TRBV7-9
CDR3 protein: CASSLGGLGYTF

V gene: TRBV7-9
CDR3 protein: CALWVKDTGELFF

V gene: TRBV12-3/TRBV12-4
CDR3 protein: CASSHTGDYGYTF

V gene: TRBV6-5
CDR3 protein: CASSSLASGGTDTQYF

V gene: TRBV28
CDR3 protein: CASSFGTDLGYNEQFF

V gene: TRBV7-9
CDR3 protein: CASSLNGPYNEQFF

V gene: TRBV7-6
CDR3 protein: CASSSGLAVYNEQFF

V gene: TRBV6-5
CDR3 protein: CASSYSRSADTQYF

V gene: TRBV11-2
CDR3 protein: CASSLDWDTYGYTF

V gene: TRBV3-1
CDR3 protein: CASNLGGSTYNEQFF

V gene: TRBV29-1
CDR3 protein: CSVEGQGAPTDTQYF

V gene: TRBV5-4
CDR3 protein: CASSLVGQGTPYNEQFF

V gene: TRBV6-1
CDR3 protein: CASSDSGRVYEQFF

V gene: TRBV27
CDR3 protein: CASSPTTGVGETQYF

V gene: TRBV12-3/TRBV12-4
CDR3 protein: CASSSLAGVLETQYF

V gene: TRBV5-5
CDR3 protein: CASSPSVLLTDTQYF

V gene: TRBV12-3/TRBV12-4
CDR3 protein: CASSWDQADTQYF

V gene: TRBV28
CDR3 protein: CASSFPDRDGNQPQHF

V gene: TRBV28
CDR3 protein: CASSLFTSGGHTDTQYF

V gene: TRBV12-3/TRBV12-4
CDR3 protein: CASSLAWEAQYF

V gene: TRBV4-2
CDR3 protein: CASSQERGGSYEQYF

V gene: TRBV20-1
CDR3 protein: CSAREGGQEHNEQFF

V gene: TRBV5-6
CDR3 protein: CASSFDSGETQYF

V gene: TRBV10-3
CDR3 protein: CAISDKGTETQYF

V gene: TRBV6-5
CDR3 protein: CASSYSTTGELFF

V gene: TRBV12-3/TRBV12-4
CDR3 protein: CASSFPLAGGRLYGGELFF

V gene: TRBV12-3/TRBV12-4
CDR3 protein: CASSLTKAYEQYF

V gene: TRBV28
CDR3 protein: CASRSWTDYEQYF